This TCR beta chain was identified in a study of shared clonotypes between healthy human individuals. Study results and limitations: Despite large depth, rarefaction showed incomplete sorted-subset sequencing.

Points on this clone: The antigen is undetermined.

In the study's own analysis: With immunoSEQ giving junction-only sequences and no quality scores, filtering differed. The data were produced by immunoSEQ multiplex PCR, yet TCRdb's version contains in-frame clones alone and is incomplete. The V and J calls and clone size were taken over from that table, and D and trimming were inferred from the DNA. The sample lists about 1 million clones, about 74% seen once, with roughly 1.5% in the top ten. The origin of this receptor is a man younger than 30 in good health. Input material: memory CD4+ T cells sorted from blood. Subset: CD45RA-negative fraction.

CDR3 sequence reads: CASSTRLAGGRETQYF. Written as DNA, the CDR3 is TGTGCCAGCAGCACCCGACTAGCGGGGGGGAGAGAGACCCAGTACTTC. The rearrangement joins TRBV7-9 to TRBJ2-5; 14 nucleotides line up with TRBD2. The CDR3 consists of 16 residues. The junction had 6 bases not matched to a gene; V was cut back by 5 bases and J by 4 bases. Germline-derived CDR1 and CDR2 are SEHNR and FQNEAQ (reference sequence).